The TCR beta chain under discussion was sequenced for a study of T cell responses to AZD1222 COVID-19 vaccine. This clone was observed a handful of times. Profiled with immunoSEQ multiplex PCR; TCRdb holds only in-frame clones, not every one. The sample lists about 99,000 clones; roughly 92% were seen once. Germline V CDR1 and CDR2: WNHNN, SYGVQD (reference sequence). The CDR3 covers 11 residues. V was clipped by 9 bases and J by 4 bases, with 10 bases between them. The chain uses TRBV10-1 and TRBJ2-7; D unresolved. This specimen consisted of peripheral blood, obtained on day 0 of AZD1222 vaccination. The TCR sequence derives from an adult in good health. CDR3 protein: CARPRPYEQYF. DNA for the CDR3: TGCGCCAGACCACGACCTTACGAGCAGTACTTC.